Listed here are 24 T cell receptor beta chains from one sample, sequenced in a study of OX40 agonist ivuxolimab in advanced cancers. Measured with immunoSEQ multiplex PCR; TCRdb has only the in-frame clones, and not every one. The sample contains some 60,000 clones, roughly 86% of which appear only once. Sequenced here: CD4+ or CD8+ T cells sorted from blood, sampled in a trial of the OX40 agonist ivuxolimab. The receptor set was obtained from an adult with an advanced solid tumor such as melanoma, head and neck, liver or kidney cancer.

The V call is TRBV4-3, the J call TRBJ2-7; a weak D match, TRBD1 (6 bases). Trimming stripped 5 bases from V and 1 base from J, with 24 bases between. The length of the CDR3 is 18 residues. The germline gives CDR1 LGHNA, CDR2 YSLEER. In DNA form, the CDR3 reads TGCGCCAGCAGCAAATCGACCCCCGGGACATTAGATTCCTACGAGCAGTACTTC. Encoded protein: CASSKSTPGTLDSYEQYF.

The chain couples TRBV18 to TRBJ2-2; D is perhaps TRBD2 (6 bases). V was trimmed by 3 bases and J by 6 bases, leaving 14 bases between them. From germline, CDR1 is KGHSH and CDR2 LQKENI. The CDR3 extends over 15 amino acids. CDR3 DNA: TGTGCCAGCTCACCTCAGGGAGGCGACGCCGGGGAGCTGTTTTTT. Its protein product is CASSPQGGDAGELFF.

This chain links TRBV9 with TRBJ1-1, with D maybe TRBD1 (5 bases). CDR1 is SGDLS, CDR2 YYNGEE, per germline. This CDR3 contains 14 residues. The V and J ends lost 0 bases and 3 bases respectively, with 9 bases between them. For the CDR3, the DNA is TGTGCCAGCAGCGTAGAGTGGGGCGACACTGAAGCTTTCTTT. It is translated as CASSVEWGDTEAFF.

The V gene is TRBV19, the J gene TRBJ2-7; TRBD1 agrees at 7 bases. J gave up 3 bases and V 5 bases, and 7 bases lay outside the gene matches. The V gene's germline CDR1 is LNHDA and CDR2 SQIVND (reference sequence). The CDR3 is 14 residues long. The CDR3 loop is CASSARTGDYEQYF. The CDR3 coding sequence is TGTGCCAGTAGTGCCCGGACAGGCGACTACGAGCAGTACTTC.

This chain joins TRBV19 and TRBJ1-2; no definite D call. Germline CDR1 and CDR2: LNHDA and SQIVND (reference sequence). Trimming stripped 7 bases from V and 2 bases from J, with 17 bases between. The CDR3 extends over 15 amino acids. CDR3 coding DNA: TGTGCCAGTACCCTCCGGCCCGACCGGAACTATGGCTACACCTTC. This codes for CASTLRPDRNYGYTF.

The chain has TRBV6-5 and TRBJ2-1; tentative D call: TRBD2 (6 bases). The CDR3 loop spans 14 amino acids. Germline CDR1 MNHEY, CDR2 SVGAGI. Trimming removed 6 bases at V and 4 bases at J, with 13 bases between. CDR3 DNA sequence: TGTGCCAGCAGATTCGGAGGGCTTTACAATGAGCAGTTCTTC. Its protein product is CASRFGGLYNEQFF.

J is TRBJ2-3 and V is TRBV7-2; 8 bases agree with TRBD2. After removal of 2 bases from V and 4 bases from J, the junction contained 8 bases not matched to a gene. This CDR3 has 16 amino acids. Germline V gene sequence: CDR1 SGHTA, CDR2 FQGNSA. The CDR3 DNA sequence: TGTGCCAGCAGCTTATTAGGCGGGGGGTTGGCAGATACGCAGTATTTT. Residues: CASSLLGGGLADTQYF.

This chain connects TRBV6-1 to TRBJ1-1; no definite D call. The CDR3 consists of 12 residues. The ends were cut back, 9 bases at V and 0 bases at J, with 8 bases in the middle. CDR1 and CDR2 from the germline V gene are MNHNS and SASEGT. CDR3: CASRGMNTEAFF. CDR3 DNA sequence: TGTGCCAGTCGAGGTATGAACACTGAAGCTTTCTTT.

The chain has TRBV7-6 and TRBJ1-6; 7 bases match TRBD1. Germline CDR1 reads SGHVS; CDR2 reads FNYEAQ. The junction had 9 bases not matched to a gene; V was cut back by 5 bases and J by 8 bases. The CDR3 runs 15 residues. CDR3 region: CASSPTTGKHSPLHF. In DNA, the CDR3 is TGTGCCAGCAGCCCTACGACAGGGAAGCATTCACCCCTCCACTTT.

The chain joins TRBV7-3 to TRBJ1-1; D remains unclear. The germline V and J ends were trimmed by 2 bases and 4 bases, with 11 bases remaining between them. The germline gives CDR1 SGHTA, CDR2 FQGTGA. The CDR3 is 14 amino acids. CDR3 in amino acids: CASSLSWDGTEAFF. In nucleotides, the CDR3 is TGTGCCAGCAGCTTATCCTGGGATGGCACTGAAGCTTTCTTT.

J is TRBJ1-5 and V is TRBV5-8; no clear D. The CDR3 is 18 amino acids. Trimming stripped 0 bases from V and 4 bases from J, with 20 bases between. Germline CDR1 SGHTS, CDR2 YDEGEE. In DNA form, the CDR3 reads TGTGCCAGCAGCTTGGACTTTGGGCAGATCCCGATGAATCAGCCCCAGCATTTT. Its protein product is CASSLDFGQIPMNQPQHF.

The chain uses TRBV27 and TRBJ1-6; TRBD1 matches 9 bases. The CDR3 totals 14 residues. The germline V gene encodes CDR1 MNHEY and CDR2 SMNVEV (reference sequence). The ends lost 5 bases at V and 9 bases at J; junction bases unmatched: 5. CDR3 in DNA: TGTGCCAGCAGTACAGGGGGCAGCTCTTCACCCCTCCACTTT. Protein: CASSTGGSSSPLHF.

The chain joins TRBV10-3 to TRBJ1-1; 9 bases align to TRBD1. J gave up 5 bases and V 3 bases, and 4 bases lay outside the gene matches. This CDR3 has 14 residues. Germline CDR1 ENHRY, CDR2 SYGVKD. CDR3 sequence: CAISDRDRATEAFF. In nucleotides, the CDR3 is TGTGCCATCAGTGACCGGGACAGGGCGACTGAAGCTTTCTTT.

The V call is TRBV19, the J call TRBJ1-2, with 9 bases that match TRBD1. This CDR3 spans 15 amino acids. V gave up 7 bases and J gave up 8 bases; unmatched junction bases: 14. Germline V gene data show CDR1 as LNHDA and CDR2 as SQIVND (reference sequence). The CDR3 protein is CASTVSDRGRRGYTF. CDR3 DNA sequence: TGTGCCAGTACCGTTTCGGACAGGGGAAGGAGAGGCTACACCTTC.

V and J are TRBV21-1 and TRBJ2-3; the D segment call TRBD2 is taken from the table without a DNA check. TRBV21-1 is an annotated pseudogene. The CDR3 totals 18 residues. The CDR3 bases are TGTGCCAGCAGCCCTCCCCGAACTACTAGCGCGCCGGCAGATACGCAGTATTTT. This gives the protein CASSPPRTTSAPADTQYF.

V usage is TRBV5-1 and J usage is TRBJ2-2; 9 bases line up with TRBD1. After removal of 2 bases from V and 5 bases from J, the junction contained 7 bases not matched to a gene. The CDR3 length is 16 residues. Germline loops: CDR1 SGHRS, CDR2 YFSETQ. The CDR3 region is CASSFEGQGRTGELFF. Here the CDR3 DNA reads TGCGCCAGCAGCTTTGAGGGACAGGGCCGGACCGGGGAGCTGTTTTTT. Complete variable domain (other parts from reference TRBV5-1 and TRBJ2-2): KAGVTQTPRYLIKTRGQQVTLSCSPISGHRSVSWYQQTPGQGLQFLFEYFSETQRNKGNFPGRFSGRQFSNSRSEMNVSTLELGDSALYLCASSFEGQGRTGELFFGEGSRLTVL.

The chain is built from TRBV7-9 and TRBJ1-1, with D possibly TRBD1 on 6 matching bases. This CDR3 region has 13 residues. V lost 10 bases to trimming and J lost 5 bases, with 17 bases between them. Germline V gene sequence: CDR1 SEHNR, CDR2 FQNEAQ (reference sequence). The DNA for the CDR3 is TGTGCCACCAAGGGGGGTGAAGGGACTGAAGCTTTCTTT. Translated, it gives CATKGGEGTEAFF.

The chain combines TRBV19 with TRBJ2-2; D not resolved. The germline V gene has CDR1 LNHDA and CDR2 SQIVND (reference sequence). The CDR3 has 14 residues. The V end was cut by 4 bases, the J end by 0 bases, with 6 bases between. The DNA for the CDR3 is TGTGCCAGTAGTACGCCCGCGAACACCGGGGAGCTGTTTTTT. This sequence encodes CASSTPANTGELFF.

The chain recombines TRBV29-1 with TRBJ1-1; no clear D. Germline V lookup: CDR1 SQVTM, CDR2 ANQGSEA. The CDR3 runs 13 residues. Trimming stripped 3 bases from V and 5 bases from J, with 13 bases between. The CDR3 region has the DNA TGCAGCGTTGAGGGCAGTCAAGGGACTGAAGCTTTCTTT. Its translation: CSVEGSQGTEAFF. Full variable domain (remainder filled in from reference TRBV29-1 and TRBJ1-1): SAVISQKPSRDICQRGTSLTIQCQVDSQVTMMFWYRQQPGQSLTLIATANQGSEATYESGFVIDKFPISRPNLTFSTLTVSNMSPEDSSIYLCSVEGSQGTEAFFGQGTRLTVV.

This chain links TRBV14 with TRBJ2-3; D is possibly TRBD2 (6 bases). CDR1 and CDR2 (germline): SGHDN, FVKESK. V lost 1 base and J 0 bases, leaving 14 bases between the germline ends. There are 17 residues in the CDR3. The CDR3 sequence is CASSQARDFRSTDTQYF. The CDR3 DNA reads as TGTGCCAGCAGCCAAGCGAGGGACTTTAGGAGCACAGATACGCAGTATTTT.

About this clone itself: Other DNA sequences in the same sample also yield this CDR3. This chain connects TRBV28 to TRBJ1-1; no definite D call. The V end lost 1 base, the J end lost 11 bases, and 20 bases lay between the germline ends. Germline V CDR1 and CDR2: MDHEN, SYDVKM. The CDR3 length is 15 residues. The CDR3 loop is CASSLYRMGPQRAFF. CDR3 nucleotides: TGTGCCAGCAGTTTATATCGGATGGGTCCCCAGAGGGCTTTCTTT.

The chain recombines TRBV29-1 with TRBJ1-5; D unclear. The CDR3 extends over 13 amino acids. Germline V gene data show CDR1 as SQVTM and CDR2 as ANQGSEA. Trimming left V 4 bases short and J 2 bases short, with 9 bases between. DNA for the CDR3: TGCAGCGTTGTGGTCACAGGCAATCAGCCCCAGCATTTT. Amino acids: CSVVVTGNQPQHF.

This rearrangement joins TRBV15 to TRBJ1-1; a possible D gene is TRBD1 (6 bases). Trimming took off 7 bases at V and 0 bases at J, with 15 bases between the two ends. The CDR3 sequence is 15 residues long. CDR1 LNHNV and CDR2 YYDKDF come from the germline V gene (reference sequence). Written as DNA, the CDR3 is TGTGCCACCACCTCCGGACAGATCATGAACACTGAAGCTTTCTTT. Its protein product is CATTSGQIMNTEAFF. Supplemented by reference TRBV15 and TRBJ1-1, the full variable domain reads DAMVIQNPRYQVTQFGKPVTLSCSQTLNHNVMYWYQQKSSQAPKLLFHYYDKDFNNEADTPDNFQSRRPNTSFCFLDIRSPGLGDTAMYLCATTSGQIMNTEAFFGQGTRLTVV.

The rearrangement uses TRBV19 and TRBJ1-5; D gene ambiguous. The CDR3 totals 13 residues. The ends were cut back, 3 bases at V and 5 bases at J, with 8 bases in the middle. CDR1 is LNHDA, CDR2 SQIVND, per germline (reference sequence). This chain's CDR3 is CASSIGSYQPQHF. Written as DNA, the CDR3 is TGTGCCAGTAGTATCGGGAGTTATCAGCCCCAGCATTTT.